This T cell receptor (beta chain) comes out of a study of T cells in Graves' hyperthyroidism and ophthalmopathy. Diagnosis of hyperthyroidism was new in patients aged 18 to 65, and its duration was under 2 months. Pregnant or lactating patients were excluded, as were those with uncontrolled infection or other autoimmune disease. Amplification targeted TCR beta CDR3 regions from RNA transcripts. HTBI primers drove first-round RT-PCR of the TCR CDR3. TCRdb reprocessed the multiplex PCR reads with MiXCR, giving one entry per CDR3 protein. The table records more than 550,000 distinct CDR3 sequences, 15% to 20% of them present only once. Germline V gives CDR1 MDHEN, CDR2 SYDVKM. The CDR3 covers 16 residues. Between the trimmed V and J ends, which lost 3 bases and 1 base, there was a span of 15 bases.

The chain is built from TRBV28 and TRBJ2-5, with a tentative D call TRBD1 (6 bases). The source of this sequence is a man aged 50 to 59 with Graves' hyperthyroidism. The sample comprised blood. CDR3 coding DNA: TGTGCCAGCAGTTTCCTCACCACAGGGCCCCAAGAGACCCAGTACTTC. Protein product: CASSFLTTGPQETQYF.